What follows are 32 T cell receptor beta chains derived from one specimen sequenced in a study of shared clonotypes between healthy human individuals. Using immunoSEQ multiplex PCR, the repertoire was profiled, and TCRdb retains in-frame clones only, with some absent. Of over a million clones listed, more than 75% are singletons. The sequenced material came from memory CD4+ T cells from PBMCs. The subset here: CD45RA-negative fraction. The receptors stem from a man younger than 35 in good health. Some clones in this sample may be carry-over from other donors' samples.

V gene TRBV7-9 combines with J gene TRBJ1-4; weak D call: TRBD1 (5 bases). The V gene's germline CDR1 is SEHNR and CDR2 FQNEAQ (reference sequence). Deletions cut 5 bases from V and 5 bases from J, with 15 bases between. The CDR3 has 15 amino acids. CDR3 in DNA: TGTGCCAGCAGCCGAAACGCGGGGCTAAATGAAAAACTGTTTTTT. Residues: CASSRNAGLNEKLFF.

The chain has TRBV5-4 and TRBJ2-2, with D possibly matching TRBD2 (7 bases). The V and J ends lost 1 base and 6 bases respectively, with 19 bases between them. Per germline, CDR1 SGHNT and CDR2 YYREEE (reference sequence). There are 17 residues in the CDR3. CDR3 sequence (DNA): TGTGCCAGCAGCTTGCTCCGACCGGGGGGCGCATCCGGGGAGCTGTTTTTT. This codes for CASSLLRPGGASGELFF.

The chain combines TRBV28 with TRBJ1-2; 8 nucleotides line up with TRBD1. Trimming cost V 11 bases and J 3 bases; bases outside gene matches: 8. The CDR3 spans 13 residues. Per the germline V gene, CDR1 is MDHEN and CDR2 is SYDVKM. CDR3 bases: TGTGCCGGAGGGACAGGATTACACTATGGCTACACCTTC. Translated: CAGGTGLHYGYTF.

The V and J genes are TRBV5-1 and TRBJ2-5; D is possibly TRBD2 (6 bases). Trimming removed 4 bases from V and 2 bases from J, with 12 bases in between. The CDR3 has 14 residues. Germline V CDR1 and CDR2: SGHRS, YFSETQ. This chain's CDR3 is CASSGLGGQETQYF. The CDR3 bases are TGCGCCAGCAGCGGCCTCGGGGGACAAGAGACCCAGTACTTC.

This clone showed up just once. V is TRBV19 and J is TRBJ1-2, with a tentative D call TRBD1 (5 bases). Germline V lookup: CDR1 LNHDA, CDR2 SQIVND (reference sequence). With 6 bases removed from V and 2 bases from J, the gap between germline ends came to 16 bases. CDR3 length equals 15 residues. CDR3 loop: CASRRGRGENYGYTF. The CDR3 DNA reads TGTGCCAGTAGACGGGGCCGAGGGGAAAACTATGGCTACACCTTC.

The gene calls are TRBV5-8 and TRBJ1-2; D remains unclear. Trimming shortened V by 5 bases and J by 3 bases, and 14 bases separated the two germline ends. The CDR3 is 14 amino acids. Germline assignment: CDR1 SGHTS and CDR2 YDEGEE. CDR3 nucleotides: TGTGCCAGCAGTCATCAAAACAGATACTATGGCTACACCTTC. Translating gives CASSHQNRYYGYTF.

The V gene is TRBV6-5, the J gene TRBJ2-2; TRBD2 is a possible D gene (5 bases). Trimming took off 0 bases at V and 0 bases at J, with 5 bases between the two ends. Germline assignment: CDR1 MNHEY and CDR2 SVGAGI. The CDR3 consists of 15 residues. The CDR3 spells CASSYSGTNTGELFF. The CDR3 region has the DNA TGTGCCAGCAGTTACTCCGGGACGAACACCGGGGAGCTGTTTTTT.

The CDR3 DNA is TGTGCCAGCAGCTTGGAAGGACACCTGATGGCTGGAAACACCATATATTTT. This translates into CASSLEGHLMAGNTIYF. V is TRBV5-7 and J is TRBJ1-3; D might be TRBD1 (5 bases). TRBV5-7 is sorted into the ORF group, with uncertain function. The CDR3 spans 17 residues. V dropped 0 bases and J dropped 2 bases, with 15 bases sitting between them.

The chain links TRBV28 to TRBJ1-4; tentative D call: TRBD1 (5 bases). Trimming shortened V by 5 bases and J by 3 bases, and 19 bases separated the two germline ends. The CDR3 has 17 amino acids. Germline CDR1 is MDHEN and CDR2 is SYDVKM. This chain's CDR3 is CASSPPDIHAANEKLFF. The CDR3 nucleotides are TGTGCCAGCAGTCCCCCGGACATTCATGCAGCTAATGAAAAACTGTTTTTT.

V usage is TRBV28 and J usage is TRBJ2-7; D may match TRBD1 or TRBD2 (6 bases each). Deletions cut 3 bases from V and 5 bases from J, with 23 bases between. Germline V gene sequence: CDR1 MDHEN, CDR2 SYDVKM. There are 17 residues in the CDR3. The CDR3: CASSLGFPGAPRDEQYF. In DNA form, the CDR3 reads TGTGCCAGCAGTTTGGGGTTCCCGGGGGCCCCCCGCGACGAGCAGTACTTC.

V and J are TRBV2 and TRBJ2-3; D is possibly TRBD2 (5 bases). Trimming took off 8 bases at V and 5 bases at J, with 11 bases between the two ends. The CDR3 is made up of 12 amino acids. CDR1 SNHLY and CDR2 FYNNEI come from the germline V gene. The CDR3 loop is CASGLAKDTQYF. The CDR3 bases are TGTGCCAGCGGCTTAGCGAAAGATACGCAGTATTTT.

The chain is built from TRBV5-1 and TRBJ1-5; maybe TRBD1 (5 bases). The CDR3 runs to 14 residues. Trimming removed 0 bases at V and 5 bases at J, with 9 bases between. Germline V gene data show CDR1 as SGHRS and CDR2 as YFSETQ. The CDR3 bases are TGCGCCAGCAGCTTGGGGGACGGATATCAGCCCCAGCATTTT. Translated, it gives CASSLGDGYQPQHF.

This rearrangement joins TRBV29-1 to TRBJ2-1; weak D call: TRBD2 (6 bases). Trimming pared 7 bases from V and 6 bases from J, leaving 13 bases between. CDR3 size: 12 residues. Germline V gene data show CDR1 as SQVTM and CDR2 as ANQGSEA. CDR3: CSGGFGGNEQFF. CDR3 nucleotide sequence: TGCAGCGGCGGATTCGGGGGCAATGAGCAGTTCTTC.

CDR3 sequence: CASSGMTEAGNTIYF. As DNA, the CDR3 is TGCGCCAGCAGCGGAATGACTGAAGCAGGAAACACCATATATTTT. J is TRBJ1-3 and V is TRBV5-1; D not resolved. Germline V gene lookup returns CDR1 SGHRS and CDR2 YFSETQ. Trimming removed 4 bases at V and 4 bases at J, with 15 bases between. CDR3 size: 15 residues. Full variable domain (outside the CDR3, taken from reference TRBV5-1 and TRBJ1-3): KAGVTQTPRYLIKTRGQQVTLSCSPISGHRSVSWYQQTPGQGLQFLFEYFSETQRNKGNFPGRFSGRQFSNSRSEMNVSTLELGDSALYLCASSGMTEAGNTIYFGEGSWLTVV.

In this sample, this clone turned up once. The chain uses TRBV10-3 and TRBJ2-3; TRBD2 matches at 12 bases. The V and J ends lost 2 bases and 1 base, in that order; junction bases with no gene match: 7. In germline, CDR1 is ENHRY, CDR2 SYGVKD. This CDR3 region has 18 residues. The CDR3 nucleotides are TGTGCCATCAGTGAGCTAGCGGGAGGGCACAGTGGCACAGATACGCAGTATTTT. Translated, it gives CAISELAGGHSGTDTQYF.

The chain links TRBV5-1 to TRBJ2-6, with D maybe TRBD2 (6 bases). V lost 0 bases and J lost 2, with 9 bases in between. Germline CDR1 SGHRS, CDR2 YFSETQ. This CDR3 is 16 amino acids long. Written as DNA, the CDR3 is TGCGCCAGCAGCTTGGCCGGGAGTACTGGGGCCAACGTCCTGACTTTC. It translates to CASSLAGSTGANVLTF.

This chain connects TRBV6-5 to TRBJ2-1; possible D gene TRBD1, 6 bases. The V end was cut by 7 bases, the J end by 11 bases, with 18 bases between. The CDR3 is 13 residues long. Germline V lookup: CDR1 MNHEY, CDR2 SVGAGI. The CDR3, as DNA: TGTGCCAGCACCTATGGGTCAGGGGTCAAGCAGTTCTTC. It yields the protein CASTYGSGVKQFF.

In its sample, this clone was seen a few times. It may be a read error: a sequence one base away is much more abundant. The chain joins TRBV4-2 to TRBJ1-5, with 7 positions matching TRBD1. The CDR3 sequence is 13 residues long. The V segment lost 5 bases and the J segment 4 bases; nucleotides outside the gene matches: 2. Per germline, CDR1 LGHNA and CDR2 YNFKEQ. CDR3 sequence reads: CASSVQGNQPQHF. The CDR3 DNA reads as TGTGCCAGCAGCGTACAGGGGAATCAGCCCCAGCATTTT.

This clone was recorded at least ten times. The chain uses TRBV19 and TRBJ1-5, with D unclear. CDR1 and CDR2 from the germline V gene are LNHDA and SQIVND (reference sequence). This CDR3 is 15 amino acids long. Trimming took off 4 bases at V and 2 bases at J, with 12 bases between the two ends. The CDR3 DNA sequence: TGTGCCAGTAGTACGAGGGCCCTTGGCAATCAGCCCCAGCATTTT. Its translation is CASSTRALGNQPQHF. Full variable domain (outside the CDR3, taken from reference TRBV19 and TRBJ1-5): DGGITQSPKYLFRKEGQNVTLSCEQNLNHDAMYWYRQDPGQGLRLIYYSQIVNDFQKGDIAEGYSVSREKKESFPLTVTSAQKNPTAFYLCASSTRALGNQPQHFGDGTRLSIL.

CDR3 sequence: CASSLFVAEVDEQYF. CDR3 DNA: TGTGCCAGCAGTTTATTCGTAGCGGAGGTCGACGAGCAGTACTTC. V gene TRBV27 combines with J gene TRBJ2-7; weak D call: TRBD2 (6 bases). V was trimmed by 1 base and J by 5 bases, leaving 15 bases between them. From germline, CDR1 is MNHEY and CDR2 SMNVEV (reference sequence). The CDR3 extends over 15 amino acids.

The gene calls are TRBV19 and TRBJ2-2; tentatively, D is TRBD2 (6 bases). The V gene lost 7 bases and the J gene lost 2 bases, with 14 bases spanning the gap. The CDR3 length is 15 residues. Looked up from germline, CDR1 is LNHDA and CDR2 is SQIVND (reference sequence). The CDR3 region has the DNA TGTGCCAGTATTCCCCGGGGGATCAACACCGGGGAGCTGTTTTTT. Its protein product is CASIPRGINTGELFF.

In this sample, this clone turned up once. The CDR3: CASSLKPTGLNEQYF. In DNA form, the CDR3 reads TGTGCCAGCAGCCTGAAACCGACAGGGCTGAACGAGCAGTACTTC. The J gene is TRBJ2-7, the V gene TRBV7-3, with TRBD1 matching over 7 bases. The trim removed 5 bases at V and 5 bases at J, leaving 12 bases unmatched. There are 15 residues in the CDR3. CDR1 and CDR2 (germline): SGHTA, FQGTGA.

The J gene is TRBJ1-3, the V gene TRBV21-1; TRBD1 is the table's D call, not checked against the DNA. TRBV21-1 is given as a pseudogene. This CDR3 spans 16 amino acids. The CDR3 DNA is TGTGCCAGCAGCCGATTCGGGACAGGGGACGGAAACACCATATATTTT. Translated, it gives CASSRFGTGDGNTIYF.

The chain joins TRBV19 to TRBJ2-5; 10 nucleotides agree with TRBD2. The closer fit of TRBJ2-7 to the DNA end suggests the J call may be wrong. CDR1 and CDR2 (germline): LNHDA, SQIVND (reference sequence). This CDR3 is 15 amino acids long. CDR3 sequence (DNA): TGTGCCAGTAGTACAGGACTAGCGGCACCATACGAGCAGTACTTC. Translation gives CASSTGLAAPYEQYF.

The chain uses TRBV6-1 and TRBJ1-2; a possible D gene is TRBD1 (5 bases). This CDR3 region has 13 residues. V shed 6 bases and J shed 3 bases, with 11 bases lying between them. Germline CDR1 reads MNHNS; CDR2 reads SASEGT. The CDR3 DNA reads TGTGCCAGCAGCGTCCCGGGGCACTATGGCTACACCTTC. Amino acids: CASSVPGHYGYTF.

The chain has TRBV30 and TRBJ1-2, with a possible D match to TRBD1 (6 bases). The CDR3 has 14 amino acids. Trimming took 6 bases from V and 1 from J, leaving 15 bases between them. The germline CDR1 and CDR2 sequences are GTSNPN and SVGIG (reference sequence). CDR3: CACTQDSFNYGYTF. CDR3 nucleotides: TGTGCCTGCACCCAGGACAGCTTTAACTATGGCTACACCTTC.

This chain joins TRBV5-1 and TRBJ2-5; weak D call: TRBD1 (5 bases). This CDR3 region has 15 residues. V lost 0 bases, J lost 1 base, and 10 bases lay in between. CDR1 and CDR2 (germline): SGHRS, YFSETQ. The CDR3 bases are TGCGCCAGCAGCTTGGTAGTAGGGGCCCAAGAGACCCAGTACTTC. Protein: CASSLVVGAQETQYF.

The V call is TRBV2, the J call TRBJ1-1, with D perhaps matching TRBD1 (6 bases). V gave up 8 bases and J gave up 0 bases, with 16 bases separating them. Germline CDR1 SNHLY, CDR2 FYNNEI. CDR3 length: 15 residues. The DNA for the CDR3 is TGTGCCAGCTTCATAGGACAGCTCATGAACACTGAAGCTTTCTTT. Translated, it gives CASFIGQLMNTEAFF.

This chain links TRBV11-2 with TRBJ2-6; a possible D gene is TRBD1 (5 bases). Germline V gene data show CDR1 as SGHAT and CDR2 as FQNNGV. This CDR3 contains 15 residues. Trimming removed 5 bases from V and 3 bases from J, with 11 bases in between. CDR3 sequence: CASSTRTSGANVLTF. The DNA of the CDR3 is TGTGCCAGCAGCACCCGGACAAGTGGGGCCAACGTCCTGACTTTC.

The chain's CDR3 is CASSPWTGGGGYTF. In nucleotides, the CDR3 is TGCGCCAGCAGTCCTTGGACAGGGGGCGGAGGCTACACCTTC. V gene TRBV5-1 combines with J gene TRBJ1-2; 11 bases align to TRBD1. CDR3 length: 14 amino acids. Trimming cost V 5 bases and J 8 bases; bases outside gene matches: 8. CDR1 is SGHRS, CDR2 YFSETQ, per germline.

On this clone itself: Compared with germline, one end of the junction differs, possibly owing to a read error. V is TRBV18 and J is TRBJ2-5; unclear D gene. The CDR3 has 13 amino acids. Germline V gene data show CDR1 as KGHSH and CDR2 as LQKENI. The CDR3 loop is CAGSPTTRETQYF. CDR3 coding DNA: TGTGCCGGCTCACCCACTACACGGGAGACCCAGTACTTC.

The V and J genes are TRBV19 and TRBJ1-1; D is undetermined. The CDR3 is made up of 14 amino acids. V shed 6 bases and J shed 0 bases, with 11 bases lying between them. CDR1 and CDR2 (germline): LNHDA, SQIVND (reference sequence). CDR3 region: CASRWEALNTEAFF. The CDR3 DNA follows: TGTGCCAGTAGATGGGAGGCCCTGAACACTGAAGCTTTCTTT.